This T cell receptor (beta chain) was obtained from a study of shared clonotypes between healthy human individuals. The wider study: Researchers assigned three CD4 naive, three CD4 memory, two CD8 naive and one CD8 memory plate to each donor.

CD8 cells classed as naive were CD45RO-negative and positively selected for CCR7, excluding terminally differentiated effector memory CD45RA+ cells. Overall study findings and caveats: Naive subsets tended to show greater estimated richness than memory subsets.

This CDR3 is built from 13 residues. With V trimmed by 3 bases and J by 3 bases, 3 bases remained unmatched. In germline, CDR1 is SGDLS, CDR2 YYNGEE. TCRdb's table, derived via immunoSEQ multiplex PCR, lists solely in-frame clones and lacks some. The data hold some 2 million clones, with about 95% observed a single time. To note about this clone: What it binds is unknown. The same CDR3 is also encoded by other DNA sequences in this sample.

The rearrangement links TRBV9 to TRBJ2-7, with 7 bases aligning to TRBD1. The specimen was naive CD8+ T cells sorted from blood. This TCR came from a man aged 18 to 35 in good health. Here the CDR3 DNA reads TGTGCCAGCAGCGGACAGGGAGACTACGAGCAGTACTTC. Translated: CASSGQGDYEQYF.